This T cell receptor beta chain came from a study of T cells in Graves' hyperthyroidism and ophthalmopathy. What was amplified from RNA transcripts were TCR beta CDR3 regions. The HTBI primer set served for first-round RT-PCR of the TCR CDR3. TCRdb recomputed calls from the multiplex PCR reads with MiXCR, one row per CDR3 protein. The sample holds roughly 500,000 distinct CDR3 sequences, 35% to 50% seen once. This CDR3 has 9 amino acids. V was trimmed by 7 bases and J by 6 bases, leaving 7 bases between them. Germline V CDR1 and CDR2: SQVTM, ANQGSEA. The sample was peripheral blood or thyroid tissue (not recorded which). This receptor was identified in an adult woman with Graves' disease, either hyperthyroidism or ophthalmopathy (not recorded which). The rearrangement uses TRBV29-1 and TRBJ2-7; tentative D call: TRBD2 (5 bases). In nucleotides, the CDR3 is TGCAGCGGGAGGAGCGAGCAGTACTTC. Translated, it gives CSGRSEQYF.